In its sample, the clone carrying this T cell receptor (beta chain) was seen many times. What it binds is not known. Germline V gives CDR1 MNHEY, CDR2 SVGAGI. Trimming took off 3 bases at V and 6 bases at J, with 14 bases between the two ends. The CDR3 spans 14 residues. Time point denoted: after neoadjuvant nivolumab, at surgical resection. The patients had HPV-negative, locally advanced oral cavity squamous cell carcinoma. The data originate from a study of neoadjuvant anti-PD-1 for oral cavity cancer. Study details: Patients without progression received a fourth nivolumab dose around day 43, then surgical resection on days 50-56.

Tumor libraries mostly used about 4.8 ug genomic DNA, two replicates each. The repertoire was sequenced with immunoSEQ multiplex PCR; TCRdb's copy has only in-frame clones and lacks some. Among tens of thousands of clones listed, about 36% were seen once. The study's findings and limits: With three patients per group, TCR findings need larger cohorts.

Sequencing was performed on tumor tissue, taken after nivolumab (anti-PD-1) treatment. This chain uses TRBV6-5 with TRBJ1-2; D possibly corresponds to TRBD1 (5 bases). The receptor was isolated from a person between 35 and 79 years old with oral cavity squamous cell carcinoma. CDR3 DNA sequence: TGTGCCAGCAGTTATCAGGGCGGATCCAATGGCTACACCTTC. Its translation: CASSYQGGSNGYTF.